This TCR beta chain stems from a study of blood T cell repertoires in COVID-19. Study background: The United States, Italy and Spain supplied acute and convalescent COVID-19 samples.

This clone has just a few counts. Data came from immunoSEQ multiplex PCR; TCRdb stores just in-frame clones and leaves some out. The sample has a few hundred thousand clones; roughly 86% are singletons. Allocation to cohorts depended on clinical history reported by the participants. Recovered participants had two consecutive negative NP/OP PCR tests, healthcare professional clearance, or symptom resolution. The CDR3 runs 14 residues. Germline CDR1 SGDLS, CDR2 YYNGEE. Losses at the gene ends were 4 bases for V and 3 bases for J; bases not matched to a gene: 6. J is TRBJ2-7 and V is TRBV9; 8 bases line up with TRBD1. The receptor's source is a woman aged 25 to 39 who had recovered from COVID-19. Sequenced: PBMCs or T cells enriched from blood (not recorded which). CDR3 protein: CASSLGQANYEQYF. CDR3 nucleotides: TGTGCCAGCAGCCTGGGACAGGCAAACTACGAGCAGTACTTC.